This TCR beta chain was sequenced in a study of blood T cell repertoires in COVID-19. As for the study in general: Samples taken during acute and convalescent COVID-19 were collected in the United States, Italy and Spain. Nucleic acid was either cDNA or gDNA, and it came from T cells, B-cell-depleted T cells, or PBMCs.

In the source study's methods: Counts of nucleated cells, estimated from reference gene primer amplification, were obtained. Using immunoSEQ multiplex PCR, the repertoire was profiled, and TCRdb retains in-frame clones only, with some absent. That table furnishes V, J and clone size, whereas the DNA furnished D and trimming. The sample records 95,000 to 150,000 clones, about four fifths being singletons. The V and J ends lost 3 bases and 1 base respectively, with 12 bases between them. There are 14 residues in the CDR3. The germline V gene has CDR1 DFQATT and CDR2 SNEGSKA (reference sequence). This chain joins TRBV20-1 and TRBJ1-2; D may be TRBD1 (6 bases). This sequence was found in a woman in her sixties or seventies with acute or convalescent COVID-19. The sequenced material came from peripheral blood. The DNA of the CDR3 is TGCAGTGCTAGTAATAAGGGGGTTAACTATGGCTACACCTTC. It translates to CSASNKGVNYGYTF.